Listed below are T cell receptor beta chains from one sample, sequenced in a study of post-analysis software for immune sequencing data. TCRdb re-called the PCR reads through MiXCR, storing one row per CDR3 protein. Among 750,000 to 950,000 distinct CDR3 sequences listed, about 50% were seen once. The sequenced material came from blood. The receptors originated from a girl aged 10 to 17 with multiple sclerosis. Both conserved end residues are part of each CDR3. A D gene is named only where the DNA matches it firmly. Clone size, where shown, is once, few, many, or a class for clones that have expanded.

D gene | J gene | clone size | V gene | CDR3 protein | CDR3 DNA
- | TRBJ2-1 | few | TRBV6-1 | CASSDVGRTSNEQFF | TGTGCCAGCAGCGATGTGGGTCGGACCTCCAATGAGCAGTTCTTC
- | TRBJ2-1 | few | TRBV5-1 | CASSQGGVQEYNEQFF | TGCGCCAGCAGTCAGGGGGGGGTCCAGGAATACAATGAGCAGTTCTTC
- | TRBJ1-2 | - | TRBV12-3/TRBV12-4 | CASSLGRDDGYTF | TGTGCCAGCAGTTTAGGCAGGGACGATGGCTACACCTTC
- | TRBJ2-7 | - | TRBV20-1 | CSARGAGKSSYEQYF | TGCAGTGCTAGAGGAGCAGGGAAGAGCTCCTACGAGCAGTACTTC
- | TRBJ1-1 | - | TRBV28 | CASRAITRGGATEAFF | TGTGCCAGCAGGGCCATCACCAGGGGAGGAGCCACTGAAGCTTTCTTT
- | TRBJ2-3 | - | TRBV29-1 | CSAEPGTSADTQYF | TGCAGCGCTGAGCCAGGGACAAGCGCAGATACGCAGTATTTT
TRBD1 | TRBJ1-5 | few | TRBV7-8 | CASSLSSTGDVSNQPQHF | TGTGCCAGCAGCTTATCCAGCACAGGGGACGTTAGCAATCAGCCCCAGCATTTT
TRBD1 | TRBJ2-3 | - | TRBV29-1 | CSGGQGTADTQYF | TGCAGCGGGGGACAGGGGACGGCAGATACGCAGTATTTT
TRBD1 | TRBJ2-7 | - | TRBV5-1 | CASRTPGGGDEQYF | TGCGCCAGCAGGACCCCAGGGGGCGGAGACGAGCAGTACTTC
- | TRBJ2-3 | few | TRBV6-5 | CASSYGELLDTQYF | TGCGCCAGCAGTTACGGGGAGCTGTTGGATACGCAGTATTTT
- | TRBJ1-5 | few | TRBV6-6 | CASSYPDDQPQHF | TGTGCCAGCAGTTACCCAGACGATCAGCCCCAGCATTTT
- | TRBJ2-6 | - | TRBV5-1 | CASSPPNVLTF | TGCGCCAGCAGTCCACCCAACGTCCTGACTTTC
TRBD2 | TRBJ2-7 | - | TRBV6-5 | CASSRLAAYEQYF | TGTGCCAGCAGTCGACTAGCAGCCTACGAGCAGTACTTC
- | TRBJ1-1 | many | TRBV18 | CASSRDSGAFF | TGTGCCAGCTCACGCGATTCAGGGGCTTTCTTT
TRBD1 | TRBJ1-4 | - | TRBV7-9 | CASSLAERQGLNEKLFF | TGTGCCAGCAGCTTAGCCGAGAGACAGGGACTTAATGAAAAACTGTTTTTT
- | TRBJ2-7 | - | TRBV4-1 | CASSQGSSYYEQYF | TGCGCCAGCAGCCAGGGCTCCTCCTACTACGAGCAGTACTTC
- | TRBJ1-1 | few | TRBV9 | CASNFGQNTEAFF | TGTGCCAGCAACTTCGGACAGAACACTGAAGCTTTCTTT
TRBD2 | TRBJ2-7 | few | TRBV12-3/TRBV12-4 | CASSLSGRVHEQYF | TGTGCCAGCAGTTTGAGCGGGAGAGTCCACGAGCAGTACTTC